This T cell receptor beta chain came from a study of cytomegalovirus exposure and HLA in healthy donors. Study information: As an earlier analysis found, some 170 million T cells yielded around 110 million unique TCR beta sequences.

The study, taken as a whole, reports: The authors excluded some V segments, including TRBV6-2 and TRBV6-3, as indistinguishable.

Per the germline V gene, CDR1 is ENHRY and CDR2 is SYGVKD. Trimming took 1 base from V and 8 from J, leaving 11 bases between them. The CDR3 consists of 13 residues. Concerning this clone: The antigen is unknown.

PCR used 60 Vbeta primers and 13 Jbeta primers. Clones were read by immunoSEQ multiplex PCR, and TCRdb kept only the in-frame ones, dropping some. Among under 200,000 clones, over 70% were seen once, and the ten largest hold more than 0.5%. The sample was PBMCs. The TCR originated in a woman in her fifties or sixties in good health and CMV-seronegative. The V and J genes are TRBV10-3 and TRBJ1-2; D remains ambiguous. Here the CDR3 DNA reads TGTGCCATCAGTGAGTGGAGGGATGGCGGCTACACCTTC. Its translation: CAISEWRDGGYTF.